The 26 T cell receptor beta chains below were found in one sample sequenced in a study of T cell responses to AZD1222 COVID-19 vaccine. Data came from immunoSEQ multiplex PCR; TCRdb stores just in-frame clones and leaves some out. The data hold 90,000 or so clones, with more than 70% observed a single time. This material consisted of peripheral blood, taken 28 days after the second AZD1222 dose. These receptors all come from an adult who received the AZD1222 COVID-19 vaccine.

The V and J genes are TRBV25-1 and TRBJ2-3; TRBD1 might be the D (7 bases). The CDR3 sequence is 14 residues long. Trimming removed 10 bases from V and 2 bases from J, with 16 bases in between. Germline V gene data show CDR1 as MGHDK and CDR2 as SYGVNS. CDR3 sequence (DNA): TGTGCCACCCACCCAGGGGGGCCCACAGATACGCAGTATTTT. Its protein is CATHPGGPTDTQYF.

The chain recombines TRBV5-1 with TRBJ2-3; 14 positions agree with TRBD2. CDR1 is SGHRS and CDR2 is YFSETQ in the germline V gene. Germline trimming cut 2 bases from V and 4 bases from J; bases unmatched to any gene: 15. This CDR3 region has 20 residues. The CDR3 bases are TGCGCCAGCAGCTTTGCGACTAGCGGGGGGGTAGGTGCTGGGGCAGATACGCAGTATTTT. Residues: CASSFATSGGVGAGADTQYF.

CDR3 protein: CASSPMQGAGGNTIYF. For the CDR3, the DNA is TGTGCCAGCAGCCCGATGCAGGGAGCAGGGGGAAACACCATATATTTT. The chain couples TRBV7-6 to TRBJ1-3; weak D call: TRBD1 (5 bases). The V gene's germline CDR1 is SGHVS and CDR2 FNYEAQ. The CDR3 spans 16 residues. The V gene lost 5 bases and the J gene lost 4 bases, with 18 bases spanning the gap.

The chain uses TRBV6-5 and TRBJ2-7, with TRBD1 as a possible D gene (5 bases). The V end lost 6 bases, the J end lost 2 bases, and 17 bases lay between the germline ends. This CDR3 spans 15 amino acids. Germline CDR1 MNHEY, CDR2 SVGAGI. The CDR3 loop is CASRVLVDSAYEQYF. The CDR3 nucleotides are TGTGCCAGCAGGGTTTTGGTCGACAGCGCCTACGAGCAGTACTTC.

The gene calls are TRBV28 and TRBJ1-2, with 10 bases that match TRBD1. This CDR3 spans 17 amino acids. The germline gives CDR1 MDHEN, CDR2 SYDVKM. The ends lost 3 bases at V and 9 bases at J; junction bases unmatched: 16. CDR3: CASSFSGAIPGQGRYTF. The CDR3 DNA reads as TGTGCCAGCAGTTTTTCCGGGGCAATACCGGGACAGGGGCGCTACACCTTC.

The genes are TRBV4-3 and TRBJ1-2, with D perhaps TRBD1 (5 bases). The CDR3 runs 16 residues. With 3 bases removed from V and 1 base from J, the gap between germline ends came to 15 bases. In germline, CDR1 is LGHNA, CDR2 YSLEER. In DNA, the CDR3 is TGCGCCAGCAGCCATACGACAGCACAAAATAACTATGGCTACACCTTC. Residues: CASSHTTAQNNYGYTF.

The V gene is TRBV6-5, the J gene TRBJ1-5, with D possibly being TRBD1 (5 bases). The CDR3 consists of 15 residues. From germline, CDR1 is MNHEY and CDR2 SVGAGI. The V gene lost 4 bases and the J gene lost 1 base, with 11 bases spanning the gap. CDR3 loop: CASSSGTLSNQPQHF. DNA of the CDR3: TGTGCCAGCAGTTCCGGGACCCTAAGCAATCAGCCCCAGCATTTT.

The V and J genes are TRBV7-9 and TRBJ1-6; D gene uncertain. Trimming cost V 5 bases and J 9 bases, with 11 bases left between them. The CDR3 length is 13 residues. The germline gives CDR1 SEHNR, CDR2 FQNEAQ (reference sequence). CDR3 residues: CASSLDEISPLHF. CDR3 in DNA: TGTGCCAGCAGCCTTGACGAGATTTCACCCCTCCACTTT.

The chain employs TRBV5-1 and TRBJ1-3, with D unresolved. Germline-derived CDR1 and CDR2 are SGHRS and YFSETQ. V was cut by 0 bases and J by 2 bases, with 12 bases left in between. The CDR3 loop spans 16 amino acids. This chain's CDR3 is CASSLAGGMAGNTIYF. CDR3 bases: TGCGCCAGCAGCTTGGCCGGAGGGATGGCTGGAAACACCATATATTTT.

This clone has only one observation. The V gene is TRBV7-6, the J gene TRBJ1-5, with a possible D match to TRBD1 (5 bases). The germline gives CDR1 SGHVS, CDR2 FNYEAQ. Trimming stripped 5 bases from V and 1 base from J, with 27 bases between. The CDR3 contains 20 residues. CDR3 residues: CASSHRTSTVQGLSNQPQHF. Here the CDR3 DNA reads TGTGCCAGCAGCCACCGTACTTCTACCGTTCAGGGACTCAGCAATCAGCCCCAGCATTTT.

The chain links TRBV18 to TRBJ2-7; the D is unclear. CDR1 is KGHSH, CDR2 LQKENI, per germline. CDR3 length: 12 residues. The CDR3 region has the DNA TGTGTCAGCTCACAAGGTCCTGGCGAGCAGTACGTC. Translation: CVSSQGPGEQYV.

The genes are TRBV5-4 and TRBJ2-7; 8 nucleotides line up with TRBD1. This CDR3 has 16 amino acids. Germline trimming cut 1 base from V and 3 bases from J; bases unmatched to any gene: 9. Per germline, CDR1 SGHNT and CDR2 YYREEE (reference sequence). CDR3 sequence reads: CASSLPRTGRRYEQYF. The CDR3 DNA reads TGTGCCAGCAGCTTGCCCCGGACAGGGAGACGCTACGAGCAGTACTTC.

The genes are TRBV11-2 and TRBJ1-5; D might be TRBD1 (6 bases). This CDR3 comprises 14 residues. V shed 5 bases and J shed 3 bases, with 11 bases lying between them. The V gene's germline CDR1 is SGHAT and CDR2 FQNNGV. CDR3 sequence reads: CASSQGQHNQPQHF. The DNA of the CDR3 is TGTGCCAGCAGCCAGGGACAACACAATCAGCCCCAGCATTTT. The full variable domain, with the rest looked up from reference TRBV11-2 and TRBJ1-5, is EAGVAQSPRYKIIEKRQSVAFWCNPISGHATLYWYQQILGQGPKLLIQFQNNGVVDDSQLPKDRFSAERLKGVDSTLKIQPAKLEDSAVYLCASSQGQHNQPQHFGDGTRLSIL.

In DNA form, the CDR3 reads TGTGCCAGCAGCGGGTCAGGGGCCTATAATTCACCCCTCCACTTT. Protein: CASSGSGAYNSPLHF. This chain connects TRBV5-6 to TRBJ1-6; the D gene is possibly TRBD1 (6 bases). The V and J ends lost 4 bases and 2 bases respectively, with 10 bases between them. From germline, CDR1 is SGHDT and CDR2 YYEEEE. The CDR3 loop spans 15 amino acids.

The chain joins TRBV6-5 to TRBJ2-3; TRBD1 aligns across 8 bases. Germline values: CDR1 MNHEY, CDR2 SVGAGI. The CDR3 has 14 residues. J gave up 1 base and V 6 bases, and 3 bases lay outside the gene matches. CDR3 in DNA: TGTGCCAGCAGCGAGACAGGGGGCACAGATACGCAGTATTTT. It encodes CASSETGGTDTQYF.

This chain joins TRBV15 and TRBJ1-5; D ambiguous. Germline V gene lookup returns CDR1 LNHNV and CDR2 YYDKDF (reference sequence). The ends were cut back, 0 bases at V and 5 bases at J, with 2 bases in the middle. This CDR3 region has 12 residues. The DNA of the CDR3 is TGTGCCACCAGCAGAGATTATCAGCCCCAGCATTTT. Its translation: CATSRDYQPQHF.

V is TRBV3-1 (or the pseudogene TRBV3-2) and J is TRBJ1-1, with D perhaps TRBD1 (6 bases). Trimming left V 4 bases short and J 4 bases short, with 16 bases between. CDR1 and CDR2 from the germline V gene are LGHDT and YNNKEL (reference sequence). CDR3 size: 15 residues. The DNA of the CDR3 is TGTGCCAGCAGCCCACGAGGGGGGGGCGGCACTGAAGCTTTCTTT. As protein: CASSPRGGGGTEAFF.

V gene TRBV18 combines with J gene TRBJ2-3; D is undetermined. V shed 2 bases and J shed 3 bases, with 0 bases lying between them. CDR1 and CDR2 from the germline V gene are KGHSH and LQKENI. CDR3 size: 11 residues. This CDR3 is CASSPTDTQYF. The CDR3 DNA reads as TGTGCCAGCTCACCAACAGATACGCAGTATTTT.

The V call is TRBV3-1 (or the pseudogene TRBV3-2), the J call TRBJ2-3; 7 bases map to TRBD2. The J segment lost 2 bases and the V segment lost 1 base, leaving 3 bases of the junction unmatched. The germline CDR1 and CDR2 sequences are LGHDT and YNNKEL (reference sequence). This CDR3 comprises 15 residues. Here the CDR3 DNA reads TGTGCCAGCAGCCAAGGACTAGCAAACACAGATACGCAGTATTTT. As protein: CASSQGLANTDTQYF.

V usage is TRBV28 and J usage is TRBJ2-7; possibly TRBD1 for D (6 bases). Trimming pared 6 bases from V and 3 bases from J, leaving 12 bases between. The germline CDR1 and CDR2 sequences are MDHEN and SYDVKM. The CDR3 runs 13 residues. CDR3 sequence (DNA): TGTGCCAGCAGCAGGCAGGGGCACTACGAGCAGTACTTC. The encoded protein is CASSRQGHYEQYF.

The chain carries TRBV3-1 (or the pseudogene TRBV3-2) and TRBJ1-1; D perhaps matches TRBD1 (5 bases). V was pared by 1 base and J by 5 bases, with 11 bases between. Germline V gene data show CDR1 as LGHDT and CDR2 as YNNKEL (reference sequence). CDR3 size: 14 residues. The CDR3 DNA reads as TGTGCCAGCAGCCAAGCGGGACCGAAGACTGAAGCTTTCTTT. It encodes CASSQAGPKTEAFF.

The V gene is TRBV7-9, the J gene TRBJ2-7; no clear D. Germline V gene data show CDR1 as SEHNR and CDR2 as FQNEAQ (reference sequence). The length of the CDR3 is 15 residues. Trimming removed 5 bases from V and 0 bases from J, with 14 bases in between. This CDR3 reads CASSTTEQSSYEQYF. DNA of the CDR3: TGTGCCAGCAGCACGACTGAACAGAGCTCCTACGAGCAGTACTTC.

The chain carries TRBV7-2 and TRBJ2-7; TRBD2 agrees at 8 bases. Germline CDR1 SGHTA, CDR2 FQGNSA. This CDR3 spans 18 amino acids. J lost 5 bases, V lost 1 base, and 16 bases had no gene match. CDR3: CASSLGRGVRLYSDEQYF. The CDR3 DNA reads as TGTGCCAGCAGCTTAGGGCGGGGGGTACGGTTGTACAGCGACGAGCAGTACTTC.

The chain links TRBV9 to TRBJ2-3; 12 bases map to TRBD1. CDR1 is SGDLS and CDR2 is YYNGEE in the germline V gene. Losses at the gene ends were 1 base for V and 4 bases for J; bases not matched to a gene: 10. The CDR3 spans 18 residues. As DNA, the CDR3 is TGTGCCAGCAGCGTACCGGGCATTGGGACAGGGGGCCCAGATACGCAGTATTTT. Translated: CASSVPGIGTGGPDTQYF.

The chain uses TRBV13 and TRBJ2-3; D not certain. The ends were cut back, 0 bases at V and 4 bases at J, with 14 bases in the middle. The CDR3 has 16 residues. Germline loops: CDR1 PRHDT, CDR2 FYEKMQ (reference sequence). The CDR3 DNA reads as TGTGCCAGCAGCTTAGGTTGGCTCGAGAGTCCAGATACGCAGTATTTT. Its translation is CASSLGWLESPDTQYF. Full variable domain (outside the CDR3, taken from reference TRBV13 and TRBJ2-3): AAGVIQSPRHLIKEKRETATLKCYPIPRHDTVYWYQQGPGQDPQFLISFYEKMQSDKGSIPDRFSAQQFSDYHSELNMSSLELGDSALYFCASSLGWLESPDTQYFGPGTRLTVL.

J is TRBJ1-1 and V is TRBV9, with unresolved D. The germline V gene encodes CDR1 SGDLS and CDR2 YYNGEE. Trimming cost V 2 bases and J 0 bases, with 11 bases left between them. The CDR3 extends over 15 amino acids. For the CDR3, the DNA is TGTGCCAGCAGCGTCCAGGATTTTCTGAACACTGAAGCTTTCTTT. This translates into CASSVQDFLNTEAFF.